Here is one TCR beta chain with its context. The antigen this receptor binds is unknown. Base-call qualities are not available, and no considerably larger clone is one nucleotide away. At one collaborating source in Seattle, patients were enrolled during active infection and were followed longitudinally through the course of disease. The collaborating institutions used their own protocols to collect whole blood in K2EDTA tubes. For TCRbeta analysis, collaborator samples were shipped as frozen whole blood, as isolated PBMCs, or as DNA extracted from either sample type. V and J lose 5 bases and 4 bases, and a span of 5 bases separates them. The CDR3 numbers 12 residues from cysteine through phenylalanine. Only the CDR3 region is kept as DNA, spanning 36 bases read in frame from base 1. For CDR1 and CDR2, the germline V gene (reference sequence) lists MNHEY and SMNVEV. The sample is drawn from a study of blood T cell repertoires in COVID-19 (dated by TCRdb to 2020 to 2022). About the investigation overall: The collaborator samples originated in the United States, Italy and Spain and spanned the acute and convalescent phases of COVID-19. The samples were drawn from the first 160 participants of the ongoing ImmuneRACE study and from some 1,300 subjects provided by 6 global collaborators. Deeply sampled blood TCRbeta repertoires from subjects exposed to, actively infected with, or recovered from COVID-19 were included in the dataset. Nearly every sample came with metadata listing a de-identified subject ID, COVID-19 status, age in years and sex. HLA class I and class II types, where available, came from metadata supplied by the sample provider rather than from assay-based typing. The prospective study material was composed of cDNA or gDNA derived from T cells, B-cell-depleted T cells, or PBMCs. A freely available public database, intended as a resource for researchers studying the immune response to SARS-CoV-2, is where the repertoires were released.

Beyond this particular receptor, the publication reports: How much clinical and demographic metadata was included differed by source and by participant, and the metadata was provided uncurated.

TCRbeta CDR3 regions were amplified from genomic DNA by means of the immunoSEQ Assay, a bias-controlled multiplex PCR. As for the authors' bioinformatics: Within the assay, amplification of reference gene primers was used to estimate how many nucleated cells each sample contained. Sequence reads were collapsed and filtered to measure the absolute abundance of every unique TCRbeta CDR3 rearrangement. For each sample, productive Simpson clonality was calculated by taking the square root of Simpson's diversity index across productive rearrangements. In TCRdb, the immuneACCESS table is reduced to in-frame sequences with V and J assigned. These tables do not hold every clone; where another copy was compared, an unresolved V gene accounts for under half, and the others remain unexplained. The V and J calls and clone size were taken over from that table, and D and trimming were inferred from the DNA. This sample holds some 290,000 clones; 70% to 90% were observed only once. The top ten clones comprise around 12% of the sample.

Here the chain combines TRBV27 and TRBJ2-2; there is no confident call for the D gene. This TCR was recovered from a woman aged 30 to 39 with COVID-19, enrolled during active disease. Specimen: peripheral blood. The CDR3 sequence is CASSPLTGELFF. The sequenced DNA: TGTGCCAGCAGTCCCCTCACCGGGGAGCTGTTTTTT.